This T cell receptor beta chain emerged from a study of regulatory T cells in long-lasting Graves disease. The CDR3 consists of 16 residues. V lost 3 bases and J lost 5; bases outside the gene matches: 8. Germline lookup yields CDR1 KGHDR and CDR2 SFDVKD. This clonotype was found many times. CDR3-region Arm-PCR and iRepertoire HTBI primers produced the TCR beta libraries. MiXCR was run by TCRdb on the multiplex PCR reads, yielding one entry per CDR3 protein. This table has about 520,000 distinct CDR3 sequences, 12% appearing once. Time point in this sample: newly diagnosed GD, antithyroid drugs for less than 3 months. TCR sequences were obtained from RNA taken from PBMCs. A further study also used this sample, focusing on T cells in Graves' hyperthyroidism and ophthalmopathy. As that report states: Using the HTBI primer set, a first-round RT-PCR was run on the TCR CDR3. Separating ophthalmopathy from stable hyperthyroidism was achieved by a 13 V-J model.

The input for sequencing was peripheral blood mononuclear cells (PBMCs), taken at new diagnosis, from a patient treated with antithyroid drugs. The origin of this receptor is a woman in her thirties with Graves disease. The chain combines TRBV24-1 with TRBJ2-3, with 9 bases aligning to TRBD2. CDR3 residues: CATSDNGAGGRDTQYF. The CDR3, as DNA: TGTGCCACCAGTGATAACGGAGCGGGAGGACGAGATACGCAGTATTTT.